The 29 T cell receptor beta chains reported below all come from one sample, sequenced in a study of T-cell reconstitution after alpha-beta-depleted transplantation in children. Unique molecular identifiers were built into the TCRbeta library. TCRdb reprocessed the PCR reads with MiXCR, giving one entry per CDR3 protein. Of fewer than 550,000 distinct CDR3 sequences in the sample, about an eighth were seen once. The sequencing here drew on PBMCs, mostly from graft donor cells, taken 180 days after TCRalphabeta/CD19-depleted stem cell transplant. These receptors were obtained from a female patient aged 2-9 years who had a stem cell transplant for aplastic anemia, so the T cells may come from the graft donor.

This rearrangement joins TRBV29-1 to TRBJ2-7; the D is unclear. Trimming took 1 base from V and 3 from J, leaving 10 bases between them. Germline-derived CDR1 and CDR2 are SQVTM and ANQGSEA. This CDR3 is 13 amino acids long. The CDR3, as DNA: TGCAGCGTTGAAGTGGTGGCAGGCTACGAGCAGTACTTC. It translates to CSVEVVAGYEQYF.

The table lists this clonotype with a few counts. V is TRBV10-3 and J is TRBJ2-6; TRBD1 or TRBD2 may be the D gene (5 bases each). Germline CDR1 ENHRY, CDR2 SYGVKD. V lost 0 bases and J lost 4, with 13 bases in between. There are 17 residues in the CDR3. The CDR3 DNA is TGTGCCATCAGTGAGTCGGGACGCCGCTCAGGGGCCAACGTCCTGACTTTC. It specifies CAISESGRRSGANVLTF.

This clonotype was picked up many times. Here the CDR3 reads CASSLGDFNTGELFF. The CDR3 DNA is TGCGCCAGCAGCTTGGGGGACTTTAACACCGGGGAGCTGTTTTTT. The chain combines TRBV5-1 with TRBJ2-2; weak D call: TRBD2 (6 bases). The V end was cut by 0 bases, the J end by 2 bases, with 8 bases between. CDR1 is SGHRS, CDR2 YFSETQ, per germline. The CDR3 has 15 amino acids. Full variable domain (remainder filled in from reference TRBV5-1 and TRBJ2-2): KAGVTQTPRYLIKTRGQQVTLSCSPISGHRSVSWYQQTPGQGLQFLFEYFSETQRNKGNFPGRFSGRQFSNSRSEMNVSTLELGDSALYLCASSLGDFNTGELFFGEGSRLTVL.

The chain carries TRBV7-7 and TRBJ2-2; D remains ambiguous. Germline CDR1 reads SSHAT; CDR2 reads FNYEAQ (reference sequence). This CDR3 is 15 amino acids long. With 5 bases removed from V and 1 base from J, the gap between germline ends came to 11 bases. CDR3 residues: CASSPNYQNTGELFF. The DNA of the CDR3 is TGTGCCAGCAGCCCCAACTATCAGAACACCGGGGAGCTGTTTTTT.

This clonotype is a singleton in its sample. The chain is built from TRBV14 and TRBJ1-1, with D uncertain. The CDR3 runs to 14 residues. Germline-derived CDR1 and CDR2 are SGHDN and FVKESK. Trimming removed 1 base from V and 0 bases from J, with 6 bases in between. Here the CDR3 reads CASSQGWLNTEAFF. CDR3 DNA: TGTGCCAGCAGCCAAGGTTGGCTGAACACTGAAGCTTTCTTT.

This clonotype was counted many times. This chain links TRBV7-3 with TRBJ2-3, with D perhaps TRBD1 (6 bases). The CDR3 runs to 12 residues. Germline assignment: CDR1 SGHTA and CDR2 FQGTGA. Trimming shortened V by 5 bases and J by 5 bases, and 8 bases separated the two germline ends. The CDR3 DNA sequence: TGTGCCAGCAGCCCACAGGGAGATACGCAGTATTTT. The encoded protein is CASSPQGDTQYF.

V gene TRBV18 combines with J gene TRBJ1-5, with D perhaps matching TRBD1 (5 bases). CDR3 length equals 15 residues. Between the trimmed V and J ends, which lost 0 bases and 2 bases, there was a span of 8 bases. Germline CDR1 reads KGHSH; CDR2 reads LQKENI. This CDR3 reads CASSPPSGGNQPQHF. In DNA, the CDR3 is TGTGCCAGCTCACCACCGTCGGGGGGCAATCAGCCCCAGCATTTT.

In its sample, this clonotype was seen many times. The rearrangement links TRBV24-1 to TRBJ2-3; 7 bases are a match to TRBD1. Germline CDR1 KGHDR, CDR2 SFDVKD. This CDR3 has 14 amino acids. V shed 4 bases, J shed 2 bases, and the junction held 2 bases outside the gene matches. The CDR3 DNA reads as TGTGCCACCAGTGAGGGGACAGTCACAGATACGCAGTATTTT. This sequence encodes CATSEGTVTDTQYF.

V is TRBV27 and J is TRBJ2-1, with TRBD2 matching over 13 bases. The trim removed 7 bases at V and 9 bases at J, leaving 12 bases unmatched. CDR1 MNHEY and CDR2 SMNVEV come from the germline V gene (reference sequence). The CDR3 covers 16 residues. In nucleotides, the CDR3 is TGTGCCAGCACTTCGTACAGGACTAGCGGGAGTGTTGAGCAGTTCTTC. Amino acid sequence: CASTSYRTSGSVEQFF.

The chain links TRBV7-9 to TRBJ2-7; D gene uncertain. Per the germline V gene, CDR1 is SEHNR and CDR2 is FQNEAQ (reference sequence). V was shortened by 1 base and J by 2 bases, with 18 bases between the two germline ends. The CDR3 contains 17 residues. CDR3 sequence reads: CASSLDPEWYGPYEQYF. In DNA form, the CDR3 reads TGTGCCAGCAGCTTAGATCCCGAGTGGTACGGCCCCTACGAGCAGTACTTC.

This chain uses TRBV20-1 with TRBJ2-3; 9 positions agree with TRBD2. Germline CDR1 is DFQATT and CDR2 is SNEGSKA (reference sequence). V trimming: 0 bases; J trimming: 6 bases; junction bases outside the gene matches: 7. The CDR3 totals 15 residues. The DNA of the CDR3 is TGCAGTGCTAGAGATCCGCGGGGGGGCCGGGATACGCAGTATTTT. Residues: CSARDPRGGRDTQYF.

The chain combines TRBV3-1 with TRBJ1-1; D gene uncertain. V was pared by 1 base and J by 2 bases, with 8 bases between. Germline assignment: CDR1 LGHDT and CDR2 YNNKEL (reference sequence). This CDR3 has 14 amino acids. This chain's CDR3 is CASSQVAGNTEAFF. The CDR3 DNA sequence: TGTGCCAGCAGCCAAGTAGCGGGAAACACTGAAGCTTTCTTT.

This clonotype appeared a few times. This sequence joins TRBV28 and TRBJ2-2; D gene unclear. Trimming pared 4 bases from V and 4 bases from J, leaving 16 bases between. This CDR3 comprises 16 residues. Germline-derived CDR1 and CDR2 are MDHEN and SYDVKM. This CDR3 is CASSSYTDGSTGELFF. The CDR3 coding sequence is TGTGCCAGCAGTTCTTACACCGACGGAAGCACCGGGGAGCTGTTTTTT.

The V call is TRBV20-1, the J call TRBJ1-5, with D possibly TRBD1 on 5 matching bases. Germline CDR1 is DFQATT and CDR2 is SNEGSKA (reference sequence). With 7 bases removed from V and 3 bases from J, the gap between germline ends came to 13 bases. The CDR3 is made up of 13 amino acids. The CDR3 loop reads CSGRDGLNQPQHF. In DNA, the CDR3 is TGCAGTGGGAGGGACGGCCTCAATCAGCCCCAGCATTTT.

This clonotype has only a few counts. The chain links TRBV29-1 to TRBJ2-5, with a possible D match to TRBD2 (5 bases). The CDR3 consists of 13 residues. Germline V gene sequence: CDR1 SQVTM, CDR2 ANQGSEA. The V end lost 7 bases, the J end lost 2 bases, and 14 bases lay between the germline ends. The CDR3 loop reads CSAEPSPQETQYF. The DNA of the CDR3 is TGCAGCGCCGAACCTAGCCCGCAAGAGACCCAGTACTTC.

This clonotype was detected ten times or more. The CDR3 nucleotides are TGTGCCAGCAGCCAAGACGCCAGCTCTGGAAACACCATATATTTT. This sequence encodes CASSQDASSGNTIYF. The gene calls are TRBV4-2 and TRBJ1-3; D not resolved. The germline CDR1 and CDR2 sequences are LGHNA and YNFKEQ. This CDR3 is 15 amino acids long. V lost 0 bases to trimming and J lost 0 bases, with 6 bases between them.

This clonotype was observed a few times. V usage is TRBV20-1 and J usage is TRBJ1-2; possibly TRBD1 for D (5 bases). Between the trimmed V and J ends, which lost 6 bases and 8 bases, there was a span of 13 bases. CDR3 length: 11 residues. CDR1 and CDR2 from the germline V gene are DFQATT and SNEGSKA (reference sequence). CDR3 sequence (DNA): TGCAGTGCAAAAAGAGGGGTAGGCTACACCTTC. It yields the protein CSAKRGVGYTF.

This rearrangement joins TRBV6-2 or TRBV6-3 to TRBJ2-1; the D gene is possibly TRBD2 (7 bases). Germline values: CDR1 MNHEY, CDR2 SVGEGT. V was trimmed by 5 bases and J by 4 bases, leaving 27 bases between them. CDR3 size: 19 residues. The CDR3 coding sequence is TGTGCCAGCAGTCCACGGAGGGGGGCGGGAGAGTATTCGTACAATGAGCAGTTCTTC. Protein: CASSPRRGAGEYSYNEQFF.

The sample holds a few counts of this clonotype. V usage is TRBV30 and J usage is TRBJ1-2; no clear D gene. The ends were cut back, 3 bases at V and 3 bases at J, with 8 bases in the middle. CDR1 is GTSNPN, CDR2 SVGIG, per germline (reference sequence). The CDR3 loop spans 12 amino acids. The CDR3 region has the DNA TGTGCCTGGAGGTCGGGGTACTATGGCTACACCTTC. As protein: CAWRSGYYGYTF. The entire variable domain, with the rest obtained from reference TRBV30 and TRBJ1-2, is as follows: SQTIHQWPATLVQPVGSPLSLECTVEGTSNPNLYWYRQAAGRGLQLLFYSVGIGQISSEVPQNLSASRPQDRQFILSSKKLLLSDSGFYLCAWRSGYYGYTFGSGTRLTVV.

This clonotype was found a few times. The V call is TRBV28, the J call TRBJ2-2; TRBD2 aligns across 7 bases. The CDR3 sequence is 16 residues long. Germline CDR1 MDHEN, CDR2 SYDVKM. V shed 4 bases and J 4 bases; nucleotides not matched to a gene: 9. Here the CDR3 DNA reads TGTGCCAGCAGTTCCCGGTCCGGGACTACCACCGGGGAGCTGTTTTTT. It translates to CASSSRSGTTTGELFF.

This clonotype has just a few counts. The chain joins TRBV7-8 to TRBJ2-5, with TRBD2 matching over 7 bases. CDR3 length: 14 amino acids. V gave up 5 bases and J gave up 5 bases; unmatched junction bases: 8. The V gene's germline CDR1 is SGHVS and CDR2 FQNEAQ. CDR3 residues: CASSQSGKGETQYF. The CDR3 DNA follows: TGTGCCAGCAGCCAAAGCGGGAAGGGGGAGACCCAGTACTTC.

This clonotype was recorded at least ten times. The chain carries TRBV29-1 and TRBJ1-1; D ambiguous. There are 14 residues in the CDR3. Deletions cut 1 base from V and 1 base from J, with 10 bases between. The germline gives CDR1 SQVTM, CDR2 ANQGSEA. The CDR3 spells CSVEVKGRNTEAFF. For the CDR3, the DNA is TGCAGCGTTGAAGTGAAAGGGAGGAACACTGAAGCTTTCTTT. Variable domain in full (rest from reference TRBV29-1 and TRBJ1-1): SAVISQKPSRDICQRGTSLTIQCQVDSQVTMMFWYRQQPGQSLTLIATANQGSEATYESGFVIDKFPISRPNLTFSTLTVSNMSPEDSSIYLCSVEVKGRNTEAFFGQGTRLTVV.

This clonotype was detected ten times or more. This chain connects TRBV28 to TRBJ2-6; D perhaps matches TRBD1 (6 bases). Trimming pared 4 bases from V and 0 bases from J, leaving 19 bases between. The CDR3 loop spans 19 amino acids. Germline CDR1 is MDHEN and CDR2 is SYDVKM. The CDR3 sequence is CASSSGQLLRASGANVLTF. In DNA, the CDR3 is TGTGCCAGCAGTTCGGGACAACTATTACGAGCCTCTGGGGCCAACGTCCTGACTTTC.

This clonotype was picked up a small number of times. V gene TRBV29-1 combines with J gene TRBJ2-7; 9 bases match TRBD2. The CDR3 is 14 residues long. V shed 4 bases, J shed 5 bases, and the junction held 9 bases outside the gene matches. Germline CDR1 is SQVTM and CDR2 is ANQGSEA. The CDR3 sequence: CSVAPAGGINEQYF. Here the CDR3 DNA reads TGCAGCGTTGCCCCAGCGGGAGGTATCAACGAGCAGTACTTC.

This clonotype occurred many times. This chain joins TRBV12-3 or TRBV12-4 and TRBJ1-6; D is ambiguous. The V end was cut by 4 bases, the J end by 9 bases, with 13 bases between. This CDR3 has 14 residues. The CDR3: CASSWTGKGSPLHF. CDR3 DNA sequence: TGTGCCAGCAGTTGGACGGGGAAGGGTTCACCCCTCCACTTT.

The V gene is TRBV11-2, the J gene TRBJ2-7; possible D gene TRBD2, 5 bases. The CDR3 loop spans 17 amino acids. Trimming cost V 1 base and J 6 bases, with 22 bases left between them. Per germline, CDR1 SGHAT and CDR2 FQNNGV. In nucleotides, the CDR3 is TGTGCCAGCAGCTTAGGACGGCTAGCAGGCCCTCAATCCGAGCAGTACGTC. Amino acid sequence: CASSLGRLAGPQSEQYV.

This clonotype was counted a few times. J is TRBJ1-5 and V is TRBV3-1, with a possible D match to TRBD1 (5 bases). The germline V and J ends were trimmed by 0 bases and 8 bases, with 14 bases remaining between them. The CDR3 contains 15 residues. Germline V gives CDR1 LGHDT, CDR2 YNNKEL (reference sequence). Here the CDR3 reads CASSQDGALSEPQHF. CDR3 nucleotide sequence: TGTGCCAGCAGCCAAGATGGGGCCCTATCAGAGCCCCAGCATTTT.

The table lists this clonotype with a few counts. DNA of the CDR3: TGCGCCAGCAGCTCGGGGGTAGAGGATGGCTACACCTTC. Its protein is CASSSGVEDGYTF. The chain has TRBV5-1 and TRBJ1-2; D possibly corresponds to TRBD1 (5 bases). Germline CDR1 and CDR2: SGHRS and YFSETQ. This CDR3 contains 13 residues. V was shortened by 3 bases and J by 6 bases, with 12 bases between the two germline ends. The whole variable domain, remainder taken from reference TRBV5-1 and TRBJ1-2, is KAGVTQTPRYLIKTRGQQVTLSCSPISGHRSVSWYQQTPGQGLQFLFEYFSETQRNKGNFPGRFSGRQFSNSRSEMNVSTLELGDSALYLCASSSGVEDGYTFGSGTRLTVV.

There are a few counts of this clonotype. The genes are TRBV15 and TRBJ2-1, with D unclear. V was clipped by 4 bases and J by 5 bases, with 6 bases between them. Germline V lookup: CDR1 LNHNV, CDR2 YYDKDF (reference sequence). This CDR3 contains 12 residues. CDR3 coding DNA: TGTGCCACCAGCAACTTCGACAATGAGCAGTTCTTC. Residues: CATSNFDNEQFF.